A single sample is the source of the 31 T cell receptor beta chains below, sequenced in a study of T cells in women clearing cervical HPV infection. Sequenced by immunoSEQ multiplex PCR; TCRdb stores in-frame clones only, minus some. Reported are tens of thousands of clones; the ten largest clones contain about 6.8%. Sequenced material: blood buffy coat. The receptors were sampled from a woman aged 18 to 75 with a cervical HPV16 infection that either progressed to CIN3+ or cleared (not recorded which).

In the case of this clone: With the read ending 3 residues before the CDR3 end, the germline J gene is used to fill in that end. The chain uses TRBV20-1 and TRBJ2-2; 9 nucleotides line up with TRBD1. From germline, CDR1 is DFQATT and CDR2 SNEGSKA (reference sequence). The V gene end was trimmed by 6 bases and the J gene end by 5 bases; junction bases not matched to a gene: 4. The CDR3 spans 13 residues. The CDR3 here is CSARTGETGELFF. CDR3 DNA (partial): TGCAGTGCCCGGACAGGGGAAACCGGGGAG.

As to this clone: The read terminates 3 residues ahead of where the CDR3 ends, so the germline J gene completes it. The chain couples TRBV7-9 to TRBJ1-1; 9 bases are shared with TRBD1. Germline CDR1 SEHNR, CDR2 FQNEAQ (reference sequence). Germline trimming cut 3 bases from V and 4 bases from J; bases unmatched to any gene: 6. The CDR3 has 15 amino acids. Partial CDR3 DNA: TGTGCCAGCAGCTTCGGGGACAGGGAGAGCACTGAA. Protein: CASSFGDRESTE. The whole CDR3 sequence reads CASSFGDRESTEAFF.

Worth noting for this clone: The observed sequence ends 3 residues before the CDR3 terminus, with the missing tail filled in from the germline J gene. The chain joins TRBV7-9 to TRBJ1-2; D possibly corresponds to TRBD1 (5 bases). Germline assignment: CDR1 SEHNR and CDR2 FQNEAQ (reference sequence). CDR3 length equals 15 residues. The sequenced CDR3 bases are TGTGCCAGCAGTCGACTAGCGGGGGAGCTGGGAGAC. It translates to CASSRLAGELGD. The whole CDR3 region reads CASSRLAGELGDYTF. Using reference TRBV7-9 and TRBJ1-2 for the parts outside the CDR3, the full variable domain is DTGVSQNPRHKITKRGQNVTFRCDPISEHNRLYWYRQTLGQGPEFLTYFQNEAQLEKSRLLSDRFSAERPKGSFSTLEIQRTEQGDSAMYLCASSRLAGELGDYTFGSGTRLTVV.

The CDR3 DNA, read in part, is TGTGCCATCAGTGGAGGGGCCACTAGCACAGATACG. Translated, it gives CAISGGATSTDT. From start to end, the CDR3 is CAISGGATSTDTQYF. V gene TRBV10-3 combines with J gene TRBJ2-3; tentatively, D is TRBD1 or TRBD2 (5 bases each). The read comes to an end 3 residues before the CDR3 does, leaving the germline J gene to fill in the end. CDR3 length: 15 amino acids. The germline V gene has CDR1 ENHRY and CDR2 SYGVKD. V shed 4 bases and J shed 0 bases, with 11 bases lying between them.

Concerning this clone: The CDR3 end is not reached by the read, which stops 3 residues before it; the germline J gene fills it in. The V call is TRBV5-6, the J call TRBJ2-6; unclear D gene. The germline V gene encodes CDR1 SGHDT and CDR2 YYEEEE. V was trimmed by 7 bases and J by 1 base, leaving 6 bases between them. This CDR3 comprises 13 residues. The CDR3 bases that were read are TGTGCCAGCGACGGGTCTGGGGCCAACGTC. Translated: CASDGSGANV. The CDR3 in full is CASDGSGANVLTF.

Turning to this clone: The CDR3 goes on 3 residues after the read ends, and that part is filled in from the germline J gene. This chain uses TRBV7-9 with TRBJ2-3; perhaps D is TRBD1 or TRBD2 (5 bases each). The CDR3 is 15 amino acids. Germline V lookup: CDR1 SEHNR, CDR2 FQNEAQ (reference sequence). The V gene lost 3 bases and the J gene lost 4 bases, with 14 bases spanning the gap. The CDR3 DNA, read in part, is TGTGCCAGCAGCTTGATGAGGGGTGGGTCAGATACG. Its protein is CASSLMRGGSDT. The full CDR3 protein is CASSLMRGGSDTQYF.

CDR3 DNA (partial): TGTGCCAGCAGCTTAGAAGCGAATCAGCCC. Protein product: CASSLEANQP. The full CDR3 sequence reads CASSLEANQPQHF. The rearrangement joins TRBV11-2 to TRBJ1-5, with no clear D. Coverage ceases 3 residues before the CDR3 finishes, and the germline J gene fills in the end. Between the trimmed V and J ends, which lost 0 bases and 4 bases, there was a span of 4 bases. The CDR3 consists of 13 residues. CDR1 and CDR2 (germline): SGHAT, FQNNGV.

With respect to this clone: The CDR3 goes on 3 residues after the read ends, and that part is filled in from the germline J gene. This sequence joins TRBV19 and TRBJ2-2, with D perhaps matching TRBD1 (6 bases). The CDR3 totals 15 residues. CDR1 LNHDA and CDR2 SQIVND come from the germline V gene (reference sequence). V lost 10 bases and J 3 bases, leaving 18 bases between the germline ends. The CDR3 sequence is CATGRVGADTGELFF. The CDR3 bases that were read are TGTGCCACTGGTAGAGTGGGGGCGGACACCGGGGAG.

For this clone: Read data end 3 residues before the CDR3 end; the end is taken from the germline J gene. The chain employs TRBV6-1 and TRBJ2-7, with D maybe TRBD1 (5 bases). With 4 bases removed from V and 2 bases from J, the gap between germline ends came to 6 bases. CDR3 size: 12 residues. Germline-derived CDR1 and CDR2 are MNHNS and SASEGT. The sequenced CDR3 bases are TGTGCCAGCAGTGTGGACACCTACGAG. Protein product: CASSVDTYE. In full, the CDR3 reads CASSVDTYEQYF.

Worth noting for this clone: The CDR3 end is not reached by the read, which stops 3 residues before it; the germline J gene fills it in. V gene TRBV6-1 combines with J gene TRBJ1-5, with 10 nucleotides matching TRBD1. The CDR3 is 17 amino acids. CDR1 is MNHNS and CDR2 is SASEGT in the germline V gene. J gave up 4 bases and V 2 bases, and 8 bases lay outside the gene matches. The CDR3 bases that were read are TGTGCCAGCAGTGAACCCGGACAGGGGGGCTCAAATCAGCCC. As protein: CASSEPGQGGSNQP. From start to end, the CDR3 is CASSEPGQGGSNQPQHF.

For this clone: The sequenced fragment ends 3 residues before the CDR3 boundary, so the rest is inferred from the germline J gene. J is TRBJ2-3 and V is TRBV5-1; a weak D match, TRBD1 (6 bases). Germline V gene data show CDR1 as SGHRS and CDR2 as YFSETQ. The CDR3 sequence is 15 residues long. With 0 bases removed from V and 2 bases from J, the gap between germline ends came to 10 bases. The CDR3 sequence is CASSLEGEYTDTQYF. CDR3 bases read: TGCGCCAGCAGCTTGGAGGGGGAATACACAGATACG.

Remarks on this clone: Read sequence stops 3 residues before the CDR3 end, and the germline J gene provides the missing end. The chain has TRBV27 and TRBJ2-1, with TRBD1 matching 8 bases. This CDR3 is 16 amino acids long. Trimming removed 0 bases from V and 6 bases from J; junction bases left unmatched: 7. Germline loops: CDR1 MNHEY, CDR2 SMNVEV (reference sequence). The CDR3 sequence is CASSLSPDRVINEQFF. Partial CDR3 DNA: TGTGCCAGCAGTTTATCGCCGGACAGGGTTATCAATGAG.

In regard to this clone: The read finishes 3 residues shy of the CDR3 end, and the germline J gene is used to complete it. This chain connects TRBV6-1 to TRBJ2-7, with 8 bases identical to TRBD1. From germline, CDR1 is MNHNS and CDR2 SASEGT. With V trimmed by 4 bases and J by 3 bases, 2 bases remained unmatched. The CDR3 is 13 amino acids. CDR3 amino acids: CASSGGTGYEQYF. The covered CDR3 bases are TGTGCCAGCAGTGGCGGGACAGGCTACGAG.

Remarks on this clone: The CDR3 goes on 3 residues after the read ends, and that part is filled in from the germline J gene. The V call is TRBV19, the J call TRBJ2-1, with a weak D call TRBD1 (6 bases). The germline CDR1 and CDR2 sequences are LNHDA and SQIVND (reference sequence). V dropped 1 base and J dropped 4 bases, with 11 bases sitting between them. The CDR3 has 15 residues. The DNA read from the CDR3 is TGTGCCAGTAGTATAGTGGCAGACAGGTACAATGAG. This codes for CASSIVADRYNE. The whole CDR3 sequence is CASSIVADRYNEQFF. The variable domain in full, completed from reference TRBV19 and TRBJ2-1, reads DGGITQSPKYLFRKEGQNVTLSCEQNLNHDAMYWYRQDPGQGLRLIYYSQIVNDFQKGDIAEGYSVSREKKESFPLTVTSAQKNPTAFYLCASSIVADRYNEQFFGPGTRLTVL.

Notes on this clone: The read stops 3 residues short of the end of the CDR3; the missing end is completed from the germline J gene. V is TRBV5-1 and J is TRBJ1-4; D might be TRBD1 (5 bases). This CDR3 contains 15 residues. Per the germline V gene, CDR1 is SGHRS and CDR2 is YFSETQ. Trimming cost V 1 base and J 8 bases, with 15 bases left between them. The sequenced part of the CDR3 DNA is TGCGCCAGCAGCTTGATCGGGGGTCTGGGAGAAAAA. Its protein product is CASSLIGGLGEK. The whole CDR3 region reads CASSLIGGLGEKLFF.

About this clone itself: Read sequence stops 3 residues before the CDR3 end, and the germline J gene provides the missing end. This sequence joins TRBV28 and TRBJ2-1, with 10 nucleotides matching TRBD2. V trimming: 5 bases; J trimming: 9 bases; junction bases outside the gene matches: 13. CDR3 length: 16 residues. The germline V gene encodes CDR1 MDHEN and CDR2 SYDVKM. CDR3 residues: CASSPHSGRFRGEQFF. The CDR3 DNA, read in part, is TGTGCCAGCAGTCCCCATAGCGGGAGGTTTAGAGGTGAG. The full variable domain, with the rest looked up from reference TRBV28 and TRBJ2-1, is DVKVTQSSRYLVKRTGEKVFLECVQDMDHENMFWYRQDPGLGLRLIYFSYDVKMKEKGDIPEGYSVSREKKERFSLILESASTNQTSMYLCASSPHSGRFRGEQFFGPGTRLTVL.

To note about this clone: The CDR3 goes on 3 residues after the read ends, and that part is filled in from the germline J gene. The rearrangement joins TRBV11-2 to TRBJ1-2; TRBD1 agrees at 8 bases. The CDR3 runs to 14 residues. Germline values: CDR1 SGHAT, CDR2 FQNNGV. CDR3 amino acids: CASSGGQGTDTYTF. The part of the CDR3 DNA that was read is TGTGCCAGCAGCGGAGGACAGGGCACAGATACC.

Worth noting for this clone: The CDR3 end is not reached by the read, which stops 3 residues before it; the germline J gene fills it in. The V gene is TRBV5-1, the J gene TRBJ2-3; possible D gene TRBD1, 6 bases. The CDR3 has 16 amino acids. Germline V gene data show CDR1 as SGHRS and CDR2 as YFSETQ. The V gene lost 1 base and the J gene lost 0 bases, with 12 bases spanning the gap. Incomplete CDR3 DNA: TGCGCCAGCAGCTTGACGCAGGGGATAAGCACAGATACG. This sequence encodes CASSLTQGISTDT. The complete CDR3 protein is CASSLTQGISTDTQYF.

As for this clone: The read finishes 3 residues shy of the CDR3 end, and the germline J gene is used to complete it. This rearrangement joins TRBV7-2 to TRBJ2-5; 8 bases fit TRBD1. V lost 2 bases and J lost 5; bases outside the gene matches: 7. The V gene's germline CDR1 is SGHTA and CDR2 FQGNSA. The CDR3 is 15 amino acids. The covered CDR3 bases are TGTGCCAGCAGCTTACCCTCAGGGGGCGGTGAGACC. Its protein is CASSLPSGGGET. The whole CDR3 sequence is CASSLPSGGGETQYF.

Notes on this clone: The sequenced fragment ends 3 residues before the CDR3 boundary, so the rest is inferred from the germline J gene. This chain joins TRBV5-4 and TRBJ2-2; weak D call: TRBD1 (5 bases). Looked up from germline, CDR1 is SGHNT and CDR2 is YYREEE (reference sequence). This CDR3 has 13 amino acids. The CDR3 loop is CASSLSTGEKLFF. The sequenced part of the CDR3 DNA is TGTGCCAGCAGCTTGAGCACAGGCGAAAAG.

A word on this clone: From the germline J gene comes the end of the CDR3, since the read stops 3 residues before it. The J gene is TRBJ2-4, the V gene TRBV7-9, with a possible D match to TRBD1 (6 bases). CDR3 size: 15 residues. In germline, CDR1 is SEHNR, CDR2 FQNEAQ (reference sequence). The CDR3 DNA, read in part, is TGTGCCAGCAGCTTAGCGCTCCCGGGGACACATGGT. It codes for CASSLALPGTHG. The whole CDR3 protein reads CASSLALPGTHGQYF.

Regarding this clone: The read terminates 3 residues ahead of where the CDR3 ends, so the germline J gene completes it. The rearrangement joins TRBV6-4 to TRBJ1-5; 7 bases match TRBD1. Germline CDR1 reads MRHNA; CDR2 reads SNTAGT. This CDR3 has 17 amino acids. Germline trimming cut 2 bases from V and 0 bases from J; bases unmatched to any gene: 7. This CDR3 reads CASSDRGPIDSNQPQHF. The DNA read from the CDR3 is TGTGCCAGCAGTGACAGGGGGCCTATCGATAGCAATCAGCCC.

With respect to this clone: Read coverage stops 3 residues before the CDR3 terminus; the germline J gene supplies the remainder. The chain joins TRBV7-3 to TRBJ2-7; D is ambiguous. The CDR3 covers 13 residues. V was cut by 5 bases and J by 4 bases, with 12 bases left in between. Germline CDR1 is SGHTA and CDR2 is FQGTGA. CDR3 DNA, as far as it was read: TGTGCCAGCAGCGCTAAGCTCGGGTACGAG. Encoded protein: CASSAKLGYE. The entire CDR3 is CASSAKLGYEQYF.

Comment on this clone: The sequence runs out 3 residues before the end of the CDR3; the remainder is reconstructed from the germline J gene. The chain is built from TRBV30 and TRBJ1-4, with 7 bases that match TRBD1. The germline V gene encodes CDR1 GTSNPN and CDR2 SVGIG (reference sequence). This CDR3 is 14 amino acids long. The sequenced part of the CDR3 DNA is TGTGCCTGGAGTGCCGGGACAGACAATTCACCA. This sequence encodes CAWSAGTDNSP. The full CDR3 is CAWSAGTDNSPLFF.

As concerns this clone: Read coverage stops 3 residues before the CDR3 terminus; the germline J gene supplies the remainder. The rearrangement links TRBV9 to TRBJ2-5, with D possibly TRBD1 on 6 matching bases. Trimming pared 4 bases from V and 0 bases from J, leaving 16 bases between. This CDR3 region has 16 residues. Germline V gene data show CDR1 as SGDLS and CDR2 as YYNGEE. The part of the CDR3 DNA that was read is TGTGCCAGCAGCTCCGGGACACACTCGTACCAAGAGACC. Its protein product is CASSSGTHSYQET. The whole CDR3 sequence reads CASSSGTHSYQETQYF.

The CDR3 DNA, read in part, is TGTGCCAGCAGCCCCTCGGCCGCGGGGTACGGT. Amino acids: CASSPSAAGYG. In full, the CDR3 reads CASSPSAAGYGQYF. The rearrangement joins TRBV7-9 to TRBJ2-4; TRBD2 is a possible D gene (6 bases). The read halts 3 residues ahead of the CDR3 end, with the missing end drawn from the germline J gene. This CDR3 spans 14 amino acids. The germline V gene encodes CDR1 SEHNR and CDR2 FQNEAQ (reference sequence). The variable domain in full, completed from reference TRBV7-9 and TRBJ2-4, reads DTGVSQNPRHKITKRGQNVTFRCDPISEHNRLYWYRQTLGQGPEFLTYFQNEAQLEKSRLLSDRFSAERPKGSFSTLEIQRTEQGDSAMYLCASSPSAAGYGQYFGAGTRLSVL.

Comments on this clone: The CDR3 end lies 3 residues beyond the end of the read and is filled in from the germline J gene. The genes are TRBV6-1 and TRBJ2-5, with 8 bases that match TRBD1. The CDR3 sequence is 12 residues long. Germline CDR1 MNHNS, CDR2 SASEGT. The V segment lost 4 bases and the J segment 6 bases; nucleotides outside the gene matches: 1. The CDR3 bases that were read are TGTGCCAGCAGTGGGACAGGGAAGACC. Translating gives CASSGTGKT. The whole CDR3 reads CASSGTGKTQYF.

Comments on this clone: The read ends 3 residues early relative to the CDR3; the germline J gene fills the gap. This chain links TRBV2 with TRBJ1-3; no definite D call. The germline V and J ends were trimmed by 3 bases and 0 bases, with 12 bases remaining between them. Per the germline V gene, CDR1 is SNHLY and CDR2 is FYNNEI. The CDR3 sequence is 16 residues long. CDR3 loop: CASSELRDISGNTIYF. CDR3 bases read: TGTGCCAGCAGTGAGCTCAGAGATATCTCTGGAAACACC. Drawing the rest from reference TRBV2 and TRBJ1-3, the complete variable domain is EPEVTQTPSHQVTQMGQEVILRCVPISNHLYFYWYRQILGQKVEFLVSFYNNEISEKSEIFDDQFSVERPDGSNFTLKIRSTKLEDSAMYFCASSELRDISGNTIYFGEGSWLTVV.

A remark on this clone: A junction boundary mismatches the germline segment, possibly from a read error. The read is 3 residues too short to cover the CDR3 end, so that end is filled in from the germline J gene. Other DNA sequences in this specimen translate into the identical CDR3. V is TRBV18 and J is TRBJ1-3; a weak D match, TRBD1 (5 bases). Germline CDR1 is KGHSH and CDR2 is LQKENI. CDR3 length equals 16 residues. The CDR3 sequence is CASSPSGRRGGNTIYF. CDR3 bases read: TGTGCCAGCTCACCATCCGGACGGAGGGGCGGAAACACG.

On this clone: The read terminates 3 residues before the CDR3 end, so the remaining end is supplied by the germline J gene. The chain employs TRBV29-1 and TRBJ2-1; 11 positions match TRBD2. Germline assignment: CDR1 SQVTM and CDR2 ANQGSEA. This CDR3 contains 14 residues. With 5 bases clipped from V and 5 bases from J, the junction kept 5 bases outside the gene matches. The CDR3 loop is CSVPSGGKNNEQFF. CDR3 DNA, as far as it was read: TGCAGCGTTCCTAGCGGGGGGAAAAACAATGAG.

Points on this clone: The CDR3 end lies 3 residues beyond the end of the read and is filled in from the germline J gene. The rearrangement joins TRBV19 to TRBJ2-3, with a tentative D call TRBD1 (5 bases). Germline V gene data show CDR1 as LNHDA and CDR2 as SQIVND (reference sequence). The CDR3 has 16 amino acids. The sequenced part of the CDR3 DNA is TGTGCCAGTAGTATAGATCAGACAGTCGGTTATCAGCCG. Translation gives CASSIDQTVGYQP. The full CDR3 reads CASSIDQTVGYQPQYF.